A single sample is the source of the 19 T cell receptor beta chains below, sequenced in a study of beta chain features in type 1 diabetes. Of the isolated RNA, all was reverse transcribed, and so the sequenced material was expressed TCRB transcripts. Clones were read by immunoSEQ multiplex PCR, and TCRdb kept only the in-frame ones, dropping some. The sample carries roughly 300,000 clones, 14% recorded once. The sample was central memory CD4+ T cells from blood. The receptors originated from a man aged 30 to 39 in good health.

The V gene is TRBV6-1, the J gene TRBJ1-6, with 7 bases identical to TRBD1. Germline V gene sequence: CDR1 MNHNS, CDR2 SASEGT. The CDR3 has 15 amino acids. V was pared by 2 bases and J by 2 bases, with 0 bases of the junction left unmatched. The CDR3 DNA reads as TGTGCCAGCAGTGAAAGGGGGCCCTATAATTCACCCCTCCACTTT. It is translated as CASSERGPYNSPLHF.

This clone occurred a few times. This chain uses TRBV29-1 with TRBJ1-1, with TRBD1 as a possible D gene (6 bases). V lost 2 bases, J lost 5 bases, and 18 bases lay in between. Germline V CDR1 and CDR2: SQVTM, ANQGSEA. The CDR3 runs to 15 residues. The CDR3 spells CSVEQWAEGGTEAFF. The CDR3 DNA is TGCAGCGTTGAACAATGGGCAGAGGGGGGGACTGAAGCTTTCTTT.

The chain couples TRBV7-2 to TRBJ2-1, with 9 bases matching TRBD1. The CDR3 consists of 15 residues. Germline trimming cut 3 bases from V and 3 bases from J; bases unmatched to any gene: 3. Germline CDR1 SGHTA, CDR2 FQGNSA. DNA of the CDR3: TGTGCCAGCAGCTTGAACAGGGGGCTCTACAATGAGCAGTTCTTC. It specifies CASSLNRGLYNEQFF. The full variable domain, with the rest looked up from reference TRBV7-2 and TRBJ2-1, is GAGVSQSPSNKVTEKGKDVELRCDPISGHTALYWYRQSLGQGLEFLIYFQGNSAPDKSGLPSDRFSAERTGGSVSTLTIQRTQQEDSAVYLCASSLNRGLYNEQFFGPGTRLTVL.

This clone was seen a handful of times. V usage is TRBV7-2 and J usage is TRBJ2-7; 11 nucleotides align to TRBD2. Germline V gene sequence: CDR1 SGHTA, CDR2 FQGNSA. Germline trimming cut 1 base from V and 2 bases from J; bases unmatched to any gene: 4. This CDR3 has 16 residues. CDR3 nucleotide sequence: TGTGCCAGCAGCTTAGGCCAACTAGCGGGGGCCTACGAGCAGTACTTC. Translating it yields CASSLGQLAGAYEQYF.

This clone turned up a few times. V is TRBV5-1 and J is TRBJ2-7; the D gene is possibly TRBD1 (5 bases). The V and J ends lost 4 bases and 7 bases respectively, with 12 bases between them. The CDR3 is 12 amino acids. The germline CDR1 and CDR2 sequences are SGHRS and YFSETQ. CDR3 residues: CASSPGLREQYF. The CDR3 coding sequence is TGCGCCAGCAGCCCAGGGTTGAGGGAGCAGTACTTC.

V is TRBV10-3 and J is TRBJ2-5; no clear D. This CDR3 is 14 amino acids long. The germline V and J ends were trimmed by 4 bases and 1 base, with 10 bases remaining between them. From germline, CDR1 is ENHRY and CDR2 SYGVKD. CDR3 sequence: CAISVGSLQETQYF. For the CDR3, the DNA is TGTGCCATCAGTGTGGGTTCGCTCCAAGAGACCCAGTACTTC.

The V call is TRBV25-1, the J call TRBJ2-1; D is ambiguous. This CDR3 is built from 12 residues. Germline V CDR1 and CDR2: MGHDK, SYGVNS. Trimming removed 8 bases from V and 7 bases from J, with 12 bases in between. The CDR3 nucleotides are TGTGCCAGCCTTGCCCTCGGGAATGAGCAGTTCTTC. Amino acid sequence: CASLALGNEQFF. The complete variable domain, with remaining parts taken from reference TRBV25-1 and TRBJ2-1, reads EADIYQTPRYLVIGTGKKITLECSQTMGHDKMYWYQQDPGMELHLIHYSYGVNSTEKGDLSSESTVSRIRTEHFPLTLESARPSHTSQYLCASLALGNEQFFGPGTRLTVL.

In its sample, this clone was seen a few times. The CDR3 loop is CASLWGPTDAGELFF. The CDR3 coding sequence is TGTGCCAGCCTGTGGGGGCCTACGGACGCCGGGGAGCTGTTTTTT. This chain uses TRBV7-9 with TRBJ2-2, with D maybe TRBD1 (6 bases). The CDR3 is made up of 15 amino acids. Germline V CDR1 and CDR2: SEHNR, FQNEAQ (reference sequence). Deletions cut 8 bases from V and 6 bases from J, with 19 bases between.

This clone was counted between two and nine times. The genes are TRBV11-2 and TRBJ1-6; D is undetermined. CDR3 length: 14 residues. V was clipped by 0 bases and J by 7 bases, with 7 bases between them. Germline assignment: CDR1 SGHAT and CDR2 FQNNGV. CDR3 residues: CASSLEAVNSPLHF. The CDR3 coding sequence is TGTGCCAGCAGCTTAGAAGCCGTGAATTCACCCCTCCACTTT.

With respect to this clone: The conserved final phenylalanine or tryptophan is absent from the CDR3, which likely points to a read error. This chain links TRBV28 with TRBJ2-7, with 7 bases lining up with TRBD1. Germline-derived CDR1 and CDR2 are MDHEN and SYDVKM. J lost 1 base, V lost 0 bases, and 0 bases had no gene match. CDR3 length equals 14 residues. The CDR3: CASSLWGQSYEQYL. CDR3 DNA: TGTGCCAGCAGTTTATGGGGACAGTCCTACGAGCAGTACCTC.

This clone is deemed medium-sized (0.01 to 0.1%). The chain recombines TRBV13 with TRBJ2-3; tentatively, D is TRBD1 or TRBD2 (5 bases each). The CDR3 loop spans 14 amino acids. The V end lost 0 bases, the J end lost 8 bases, and 12 bases lay between the germline ends. The germline gives CDR1 PRHDT, CDR2 FYEKMQ (reference sequence). The CDR3, as DNA: TGTGCCAGCAGCTTAGGGAAGGGACGCGCTACGCAGTATTTT. It translates to CASSLGKGRATQYF.

The chain carries TRBV5-4 and TRBJ1-1, with 9 bases lining up with TRBD1. V lost 1 base and J lost 11; bases outside the gene matches: 6. The CDR3 has 13 residues. Germline V CDR1 and CDR2: SGHNT, YYREEE (reference sequence). The CDR3 here is CASSLNPGQGAFF. The DNA of the CDR3 is TGTGCCAGCAGCTTGAACCCGGGACAGGGCGCTTTCTTT.

This clone was picked up many times. This chain uses TRBV6-6 with TRBJ2-5; the match to TRBD2 covers 7 bases. This CDR3 is built from 13 residues. The trim removed 7 bases at V and 5 bases at J, leaving 7 bases unmatched. Germline V gene lookup returns CDR1 MNHNY and CDR2 SVGAGI (reference sequence). CDR3: CASTGWGGETQYF. In DNA, the CDR3 is TGTGCCAGCACCGGGTGGGGAGGGGAGACCCAGTACTTC.

The genes are TRBV5-5 and TRBJ2-1; the match to TRBD2 covers 8 bases. The V and J ends lost 2 bases and 5 bases, in that order; junction bases with no gene match: 6. The CDR3 has 15 residues. In germline, CDR1 is SGHKS, CDR2 YYEKEE (reference sequence). In DNA form, the CDR3 reads TGTGCCAGCAGCTTAAGCGGGGGCCGAAACAATGAGCAGTTCTTC. It specifies CASSLSGGRNNEQFF.

A few counts support this clone. The V gene is TRBV13, the J gene TRBJ2-2, with TRBD2 matching over 11 bases. Germline V CDR1 and CDR2: PRHDT, FYEKMQ (reference sequence). V lost 5 bases, J lost 6 bases, and 8 bases stayed unmatched. This CDR3 is built from 16 residues. The chain's CDR3 is CASSDTSGRWSGELFF. The CDR3 DNA is TGTGCCAGCAGCGACACTAGCGGGAGATGGTCCGGGGAGCTGTTTTTT.

This clone was picked up a small number of times. This chain joins TRBV7-9 and TRBJ2-6, with TRBD2 matching 8 bases. CDR1 SEHNR and CDR2 FQNEAQ come from the germline V gene (reference sequence). J lost 0 bases, V lost 5 bases, and 9 bases had no gene match. This CDR3 has 18 amino acids. CDR3 in DNA: TGTGCCAGCAGCCCCCGGGGGGGCGGGATCTCTGGGGCCAACGTCCTGACTTTC. Translating it yields CASSPRGGGISGANVLTF.

The J gene is TRBJ2-5, the V gene TRBV10-3; 13 bases match TRBD2. V was clipped by 10 bases and J by 2 bases; unmatched bases: 4. The germline V gene encodes CDR1 ENHRY and CDR2 SYGVKD. The CDR3 totals 14 residues. CDR3 in DNA: TGTGCCACACTAGCGGGAGGGCCGCAAGAGACCCAGTACTTC. Its translation: CATLAGGPQETQYF.

The chain combines TRBV7-2 with TRBJ1-2; 7 bases map to TRBD1. Germline CDR1 reads SGHTA; CDR2 reads FQGNSA. With V trimmed by 9 bases and J by 7 bases, 14 bases remained unmatched. CDR3 length equals 14 residues. The CDR3 sequence: CASSTETGLSGYTF. The CDR3, as DNA: TGTGCCAGTAGTACCGAGACAGGGCTCTCTGGCTACACCTTC.

The chain combines TRBV7-6 with TRBJ2-5, with 8 bases that match TRBD2. The germline gives CDR1 SGHVS, CDR2 FNYEAQ. CDR3 size: 17 residues. The trim removed 5 bases at V and 4 bases at J, leaving 15 bases unmatched. CDR3 DNA sequence: TGTGCCAGCAGCCGACACTACCCGAGCGGGAGTGGAGAGACCCAGTACTTC. Residues: CASSRHYPSGSGETQYF.